This passage covers 5 T cell receptor beta chains from one sample sequenced in a study of cytomegalovirus exposure and HLA in healthy donors (dated by TCRdb to about 2017). The method was the immunoSEQ multiplex PCR assay. For the multiplex PCR, a mixture combining 60 forward primers for TCR Vbeta segments and 13 reverse primers for TCR Jbeta segments was used. What TCRdb holds here is the immuneACCESS table cut down to in-frame rearrangements. Part of the clones is not present; checked against another copy, under half of the missing clones reflect an unresolved V gene, and the others are unexplained. The sample table records roughly 120,000 clones; less than 85% of these occur just once. The ten top clones hold roughly 2.5% of the sample. Material for sequencing was PBMCs. The origin of the receptors is a man aged 25 to 45 in good health and CMV-seronegative.

The V and J genes are TRBV7-9 and TRBJ1-1; no clear D. Germline CDR1 is SEHNR and CDR2 is FQNEAQ (reference sequence). The CDR3 is made up of 11 amino acids. V was shortened by 5 bases and J by 7 bases, with 8 bases between the two germline ends. Written as DNA, the CDR3 is TGTGCCAGCAGCCCCGGGATTGAAGCTTTCTTT. It is translated as CASSPGIEAFF.

The chain has TRBV29-1 and TRBJ2-2; 8 bases are shared with TRBD1. Germline loops: CDR1 SQVTM, CDR2 ANQGSEA. Unmatched junction bases numbered 13, after V lost 1 base and J lost 6 bases. The CDR3 sequence is 17 residues long. CDR3 nucleotide sequence: TGCAGCGTTGAAGGGAGGGGGCAGGGGGCATCCCCCGGGGAGCTGTTTTTT. Its protein product is CSVEGRGQGASPGELFF.

The rearrangement joins TRBV4-1 to TRBJ2-3, with 9 nucleotides matching TRBD1. The CDR3 contains 16 residues. The V segment lost 2 bases and the J segment 6 bases; nucleotides outside the gene matches: 9. CDR1 and CDR2 from the germline V gene are MGHRA and YSYEKL. As DNA, the CDR3 is TGCGCCAGCAGCCAATTACAGGGGGCACTTCTCGATACGCAGTATTTT. Amino acid sequence: CASSQLQGALLDTQYF.

V and J are TRBV13 and TRBJ2-7, with TRBD2 matching 11 bases. CDR1 is PRHDT and CDR2 is FYEKMQ in the germline V gene (reference sequence). This CDR3 is 14 amino acids long. J lost 6 bases, V lost 5 bases, and 6 bases had no gene match. This chain's CDR3 is CASSPLAGGAEQYF. In nucleotides, the CDR3 is TGTGCCAGCAGCCCTCTAGCGGGAGGTGCCGAGCAGTACTTC.

J is TRBJ2-1 and V is TRBV7-8, with 12 bases lining up with TRBD1. The junction had 17 bases not matched to a gene; V was cut back by 5 bases and J by 6 bases. The CDR3 length is 19 residues. Germline lookup yields CDR1 SGHVS and CDR2 FQNEAQ. The CDR3 nucleotides are TGTGCCAGCAGCACCAAGTCCCGGGACAGGGGGCCGAGGGCCAATGAGCAGTTCTTC. Protein: CASSTKSRDRGPRANEQFF.